A selection of T cell receptor beta chains follows, all from one sample in a study of T cells after yellow fever vaccination. A single record per CDR3 protein comes from TCRdb applying MiXCR to the 5' RACE reads. Counted here are 300,000 to 350,000 distinct CDR3 sequences, around 4.3% occurring once; the ten biggest clones make up 15% to 20%. Here the sequenced sample was PBMCs, taken 15 days after the yellow fever booster vaccination. The source of these receptors is a man between 18 and 35 years old who received the YFV17D yellow fever vaccine. CDR3s include the opening cysteine and the closing phenylalanine or tryptophan. D genes are given only for firm matches. A clone size is listed for some rows: how often the clone was seen (once, few, many), or a class if it is expanded.

d_call: TRBD1; v_call: TRBV6-5; j_call: TRBJ2-1; clone_size: .; cdr3_nt: TGTGCCAGCAGTATTATTCAGGACAGGGGGTCCTACAATGAGCAGTTCTTC; cdr3_aa: CASSIIQDRGSYNEQFF
d_call: TRBD2; v_call: TRBV7-9; j_call: TRBJ2-3; clone_size: many; cdr3_nt: TGTGCCAGCAGCTTAGTAAGCGGGGGGGCCGTTCCGTATTTT; cdr3_aa: CASSLVSGGAVPYF
d_call: .; v_call: TRBV29-1; j_call: TRBJ2-5; clone_size: many; cdr3_nt: TGCAGCGTTCGAAAGCGGGAGACCCAGTACTTC; cdr3_aa: CSVRKRETQYF
d_call: TRBD2; v_call: TRBV6-5; j_call: TRBJ2-3; clone_size: many; cdr3_nt: TGTGCCAGCCAGCTAGCGGGGACGACAGATACGCAGTATTTT; cdr3_aa: CASQLAGTTDTQYF
d_call: .; v_call: TRBV2; j_call: TRBJ2-4; clone_size: few; cdr3_nt: TGTGCCAGCAGTGAGTCCAGGGGCCCGAACATTCAGTACTTC; cdr3_aa: CASSESRGPNIQYF
d_call: TRBD2; v_call: TRBV11-2; j_call: TRBJ2-3; clone_size: few; cdr3_nt: TGTGCCAGCAGCTTGATTAGCGGGGGAGGCACAGATACGCAGTATTTT; cdr3_aa: CASSLISGGGTDTQYF
d_call: .; v_call: TRBV20-1; j_call: TRBJ1-6; clone_size: few; cdr3_nt: TGCAGTGCTAGAGTGGCAGGTTTTAATTCACCCCTCCACTTT; cdr3_aa: CSARVAGFNSPLHF
d_call: .; v_call: TRBV12-3/TRBV12-4; j_call: TRBJ2-7; clone_size: many; cdr3_nt: TGTGCCAGCAGTTCCACCAAGCTACTCTACGAGCAGTACTTC; cdr3_aa: CASSSTKLLYEQYF
d_call: .; v_call: TRBV27; j_call: TRBJ1-1; clone_size: .; cdr3_nt: TGTGCCAGCAGTTGGGGGCTCGGGACTGAAGCTTTCTTT; cdr3_aa: CASSWGLGTEAFF
d_call: .; v_call: TRBV4-3; j_call: TRBJ2-5; clone_size: few; cdr3_nt: TGCGCCAGCAGCTCAGTGGGGTGGGAGACCCAGTACTTC; cdr3_aa: CASSSVGWETQYF
d_call: .; v_call: TRBV12-3/TRBV12-4; j_call: TRBJ1-4; clone_size: few; cdr3_nt: TGTGCCAGCAGTTTAGGGGGGGAAGGAGAAAAACTGTTTTTT; cdr3_aa: CASSLGGEGEKLFF